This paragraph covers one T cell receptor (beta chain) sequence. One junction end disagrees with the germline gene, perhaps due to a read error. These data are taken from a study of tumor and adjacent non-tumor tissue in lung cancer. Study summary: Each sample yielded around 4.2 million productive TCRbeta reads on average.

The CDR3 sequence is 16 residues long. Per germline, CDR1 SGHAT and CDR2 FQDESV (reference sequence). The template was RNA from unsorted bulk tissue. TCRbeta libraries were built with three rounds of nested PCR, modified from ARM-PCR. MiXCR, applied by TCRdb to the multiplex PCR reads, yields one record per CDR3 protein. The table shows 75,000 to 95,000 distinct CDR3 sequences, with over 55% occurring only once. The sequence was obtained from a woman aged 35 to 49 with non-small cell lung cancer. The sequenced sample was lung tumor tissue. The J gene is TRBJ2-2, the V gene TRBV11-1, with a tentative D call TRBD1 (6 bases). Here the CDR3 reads CVSSSSGTRNTGELFF. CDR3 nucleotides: TGTGTCAGCAGCTCCTCCGGGACAAGGAACACCGGGGAGCTGTTTTTT. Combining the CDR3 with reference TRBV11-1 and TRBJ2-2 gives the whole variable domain EAEVAQSPRYKITEKSQAVAFWCDPISGHATLYWYRQILGQGPELLVQFQDESVVDDSQLPKDRFSAERLKGVDSTLKIQPAELGDSAMYLCVSSSSGTRNTGELFFGEGSRLTVL.